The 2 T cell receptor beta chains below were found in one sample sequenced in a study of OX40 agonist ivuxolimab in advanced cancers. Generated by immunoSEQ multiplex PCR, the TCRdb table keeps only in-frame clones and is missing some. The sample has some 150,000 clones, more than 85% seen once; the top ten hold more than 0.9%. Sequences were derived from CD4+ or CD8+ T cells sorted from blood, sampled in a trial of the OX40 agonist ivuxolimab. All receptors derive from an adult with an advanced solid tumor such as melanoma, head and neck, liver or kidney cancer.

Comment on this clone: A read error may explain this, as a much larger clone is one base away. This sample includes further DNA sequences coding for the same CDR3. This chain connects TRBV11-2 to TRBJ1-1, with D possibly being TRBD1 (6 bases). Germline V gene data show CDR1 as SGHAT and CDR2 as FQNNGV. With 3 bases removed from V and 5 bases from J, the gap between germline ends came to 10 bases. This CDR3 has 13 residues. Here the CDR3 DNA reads TGTGCCAGCAGCTTCACAGGGAGGACTGAAGCTTTCTTT. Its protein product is CASSFTGRTEAFF.

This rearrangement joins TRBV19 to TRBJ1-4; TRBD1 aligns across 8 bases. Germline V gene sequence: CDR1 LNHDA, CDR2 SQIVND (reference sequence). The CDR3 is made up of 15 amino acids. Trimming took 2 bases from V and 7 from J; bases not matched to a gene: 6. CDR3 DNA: TGTGCCAGTAGTATATCCACAGGGGGATTTGAAAAACTGTTTTTT. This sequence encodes CASSISTGGFEKLFF.